Shown below are 30 T cell receptor beta chains from a single sample sequenced in a study of T cell repertoires in aging, cancer and after chemotherapy. TCR beta rearrangements were amplified from peripheral blood genomic DNA. A mixed TRB-A/B primer pool amplified rearranged TRB by multiplex touch-down PCR. TCRdb passed the multiplex PCR reads through MiXCR, listing each CDR3 protein once. The repertoire holds roughly 2,500 distinct CDR3 sequences, with 54% as singletons. The source material was blood. These receptor sequences come from a human donor with a blood cancer.

DNA of the CDR3: TGTGCCAGCAGCATATTGTGGCCGAGCTCCTACAATGAGCAGTTCTTC. Encoded protein: CASSILWPSSYNEQFF. The V call is TRBV5-5, the J call TRBJ2-1; D is uncertain. V dropped 4 bases and J dropped 0 bases, with 14 bases sitting between them. This CDR3 comprises 16 residues. CDR1 and CDR2 from the germline V gene are SGHKS and YYEKEE (reference sequence).

The table lists this clonotype with a count of one. The junction differs from germline at one of its ends, possibly a read error. The chain links TRBV5-5 to TRBJ2-5; D remains unclear. This CDR3 comprises 14 residues. Germline-derived CDR1 and CDR2 are SGHKS and YYEKEE (reference sequence). CDR3 DNA sequence: TGCGCCAGCACCCGTCGGCGGATATCGGAGACCCAGTACTTC. Residues: CASTRRRISETQYF.

The chain carries TRBV6-1 and TRBJ1-1; 8 nucleotides align to TRBD1. This CDR3 comprises 16 residues. Germline V gene data show CDR1 as MNHNS and CDR2 as SASEGT. The CDR3 coding sequence is TGTGCTAGCCGCCCAGGGGACAGGATTTCGAACACTGAAGCTTTCTTT. It codes for CASRPGDRISNTEAFF.

The chain links TRBV24-1 to TRBJ2-6; D remains unclear. The germline V and J ends were trimmed by 6 bases and 0 bases, with 17 bases remaining between them. The CDR3 consists of 18 residues. Germline V gene data show CDR1 as KGHDR and CDR2 as SFDVKD. The CDR3 DNA sequence: TGTGCCACCAGTCCCCCAGACGGGCTGATCTCTGGGGCCAACGTCCTGACTTTC. Translated: CATSPPDGLISGANVLTF.

This clonotype was found a few times. J is TRBJ2-1 and V is TRBV24-1; D unclear. V lost 6 bases and J lost 0, with 8 bases in between. This CDR3 comprises 14 residues. Per the germline V gene, CDR1 is KGHDR and CDR2 is SFDVKD. The CDR3 region has the DNA TGTGCCACCAGTAAAAGTAGCTCCTACAATGAGCAGTTCTTC. Its protein is CATSKSSSYNEQFF.

The V and J genes are TRBV19 and TRBJ2-5; TRBD1 aligns across 7 bases. J lost 2 bases, V lost 5 bases, and 17 bases had no gene match. Germline V gene data show CDR1 as LNHDA and CDR2 as SQIVND (reference sequence). CDR3 size: 18 residues. The chain's CDR3 is CASSPGGWPEPLQETQYF. CDR3 in DNA: TGTGCCAGTAGTCCAGGGGGATGGCCCGAACCTTTACAAGAGACCCAGTACTTC.

V usage is TRBV5-6 and J usage is TRBJ1-6, with a possible D match to TRBD1 (5 bases). V was shortened by 3 bases and J by 16 bases, with 14 bases between the two germline ends. The CDR3 runs 12 residues. The germline CDR1 and CDR2 sequences are SGHDT and YYEEEE. This CDR3 is CASSSVGVKLHF. The CDR3 bases are TGTGCCAGCAGCTCGGTAGGGGTTAAGCTCCACTTT.

The V call is TRBV19, the J call TRBJ2-7; 8 bases fit TRBD1. V trimming: 4 bases; J trimming: 6 bases; junction bases outside the gene matches: 11. This CDR3 region has 15 residues. CDR1 and CDR2 (germline): LNHDA, SQIVND (reference sequence). The DNA for the CDR3 is TGTGCCAGTAGTAACCAACCGACAGGGGCCTCCGAGCAGTACTTC. Protein: CASSNQPTGASEQYF. The full variable domain, its missing parts supplied by reference TRBV19 and TRBJ2-7, is DGGITQSPKYLFRKEGQNVTLSCEQNLNHDAMYWYRQDPGQGLRLIYYSQIVNDFQKGDIAEGYSVSREKKESFPLTVTSAQKNPTAFYLCASSNQPTGASEQYFGPGTRLTVT.

The table lists this clonotype with a count of one. The rearrangement uses TRBV5-4 and TRBJ1-4; 8 nucleotides agree with TRBD1. The CDR3 extends over 15 amino acids. From germline, CDR1 is SGHNT and CDR2 YYREEE (reference sequence). The V segment lost 3 bases and the J segment 6 bases; nucleotides outside the gene matches: 7. The CDR3 bases are TGTGCCAGCAGCTCCCGGGGACAGGAGGATGAAAAACTGTTTTTT. Its translation: CASSSRGQEDEKLFF.

This chain connects TRBV18 to TRBJ1-2, with unresolved D. V gave up 4 bases and J gave up 3 bases, with 18 bases separating them. There are 16 residues in the CDR3. From germline, CDR1 is KGHSH and CDR2 LQKENI. The CDR3 nucleotides read TGTGCCAGCTCACTAACTCGGACGCTTTCAGACTATGGCTACACCTTC. This encodes CASSLTRTLSDYGYTF.

The genes are TRBV30 and TRBJ2-1; D call uncertain. V was pared by 0 bases and J by 5 bases, with 8 bases between. Germline assignment: CDR1 GTSNPN and CDR2 SVGIG (reference sequence). The CDR3 has 13 amino acids. The CDR3 DNA follows: TGTGCCTGGAGTGTAAACAGTAACAATGAGCAGTTCTTC. This sequence encodes CAWSVNSNNEQFF.

V usage is TRBV24-1 and J usage is TRBJ2-2, with 11 bases matching TRBD1. V was clipped by 3 bases and J by 3 bases; unmatched bases: 14. The CDR3 runs 20 residues. Germline lookup yields CDR1 KGHDR and CDR2 SFDVKD. CDR3 sequence: CATSDLGTGGTLWDTGELFF. The CDR3 DNA is TGTGCCACCAGTGATCTAGGGACAGGGGGGACTTTGTGGGACACCGGGGAGCTGTTTTTT.

The chain recombines TRBV6-5 with TRBJ2-2; unclear D gene. The CDR3 consists of 12 residues. Germline V gives CDR1 MNHEY, CDR2 SVGAGI. V lost 8 bases to trimming and J lost 3 bases, with 7 bases between them. DNA of the CDR3: TGTGCCAGCCAAAGCGACACCGGGGAGCTGTTTTTT. The encoded protein is CASQSDTGELFF.

The V call is TRBV30, the J call TRBJ2-1; TRBD2 might be the D (7 bases). The CDR3 length is 14 residues. The germline gives CDR1 GTSNPN, CDR2 SVGIG (reference sequence). Between the trimmed V and J ends, which lost 2 bases and 9 bases, there was a span of 17 bases. In DNA form, the CDR3 reads TGTGCCTGGAGTCTCCGGGGGGCGAGAGCTGAGCAGTTCTTC. Translation gives CAWSLRGARAEQFF. The entire variable domain, with the rest obtained from reference TRBV30 and TRBJ2-1, is as follows: SQTIHQWPATLVQPVGSPLSLECTVEGTSNPNLYWYRQAAGRGLQLLFYSVGIGQISSEVPQNLSASRPQDRQFILSSKKLLLSDSGFYLCAWSLRGARAEQFFGPGTRLTVL.

V and J are TRBV5-6 and TRBJ2-6; possible D gene TRBD1, 6 bases. Trimming removed 4 bases from V and 3 bases from J, with 14 bases in between. Germline assignment: CDR1 SGHDT and CDR2 YYEEEE. The CDR3 runs to 16 residues. This CDR3 reads CASSPLGAGGANVLTF. As DNA, the CDR3 is TGTGCCAGCAGCCCCCTGGGGGCAGGTGGGGCCAACGTCCTGACTTTC.

The chain joins TRBV12-3 or TRBV12-4 to TRBJ2-1; tentatively, D is TRBD2 (5 bases). The CDR3 spans 12 residues. Trimming took off 6 bases at V and 9 bases at J, with 12 bases between the two ends. This CDR3 reads CASSPGLSEQFF. CDR3 in DNA: TGTGCCAGCAGCCCAGGACTGAGTGAGCAGTTCTTC.

The V gene is TRBV6-5, the J gene TRBJ2-3, with D possibly matching TRBD2 (6 bases). Trimming removed 2 bases at V and 1 base at J, with 10 bases between. The CDR3 runs 15 residues. Germline CDR1 MNHEY, CDR2 SVGAGI. CDR3 protein: CASSYISGGTDTQYF. CDR3 DNA sequence: TGTGCCAGCAGTTACATCTCGGGGGGCACAGATACGCAGTATTTT.

The rearrangement links TRBV6-1 to TRBJ2-7, with D perhaps matching TRBD1 (6 bases). This CDR3 comprises 14 residues. V lost 5 bases, J lost 4 bases, and 15 bases lay in between. The germline gives CDR1 MNHNS, CDR2 SASEGT. The CDR3 DNA sequence: TGTGCCAGCAGTCCGCGACAGGTTCGGTACGAGCAGTACTTC. Translating gives CASSPRQVRYEQYF.

This chain joins TRBV20-1 and TRBJ2-3, with TRBD2 matching 10 bases. V lost 3 bases to trimming and J lost 4 bases; unmatched junction nucleotides: 4. Germline assignment: CDR1 DFQATT and CDR2 SNEGSKA (reference sequence). The CDR3 totals 14 residues. DNA for the CDR3: TGCAGTGCTAGGCAACTAGCGGGGCCAGATACGCAGTATTTT. Its translation is CSARQLAGPDTQYF.

The CDR3 spells CAWGGSENTGELFF. CDR3 nucleotides: TGTGCCTGGGGAGGGTCGGAGAACACCGGGGAGCTGTTTTTT. This rearrangement joins TRBV30 to TRBJ2-2; maybe TRBD2 (6 bases). The CDR3 is 14 residues long. Germline V gives CDR1 GTSNPN, CDR2 SVGIG (reference sequence). Trimming took off 5 bases at V and 1 base at J, with 11 bases between the two ends.

This clonotype was seen once. The V gene is TRBV19, the J gene TRBJ2-3, with D maybe TRBD2 (6 bases). This CDR3 region has 15 residues. Trimming stripped 6 bases from V and 2 bases from J, with 15 bases between. CDR1 and CDR2 from the germline V gene are LNHDA and SQIVND (reference sequence). The CDR3 DNA reads TGTGCCAGTAGCCCCCTTGGGGAGGACACAGATACGCAGTATTTT. Its protein is CASSPLGEDTDTQYF.

The V call is TRBV6-6, the J call TRBJ1-3; D is unresolved. V lost 5 bases, J lost 0 bases, and 11 bases lay in between. Germline lookup yields CDR1 MNHNY and CDR2 SVGAGI (reference sequence). This CDR3 contains 15 residues. The CDR3 bases are TGTGCCAGCAGTGAAAACCCGACCTCTGGAAACACCATATATTTT. Its protein product is CASSENPTSGNTIYF.

The rearrangement uses TRBV12-3 or TRBV12-4 and TRBJ1-1; 9 bases map to TRBD1. The CDR3 is made up of 15 amino acids. V was clipped by 1 base and J by 5 bases; unmatched bases: 5. This chain's CDR3 is CASSLGDRVGTEAFF. As DNA, the CDR3 is TGTGCCAGCAGTTTAGGGGACAGGGTTGGGACTGAAGCTTTCTTT.

This chain connects TRBV27 to TRBJ2-5, with D possibly TRBD2 on 7 matching bases. Germline values: CDR1 MNHEY, CDR2 SMNVEV (reference sequence). V dropped 4 bases and J dropped 9 bases, with 15 bases sitting between them. The CDR3 spans 13 residues. CDR3 protein: CASSSGLGGPQYF. The DNA for the CDR3 is TGTGCCAGCAGTTCCGGGCTCGGGGGGCCCCAGTACTTC.

The chain recombines TRBV29-1 with TRBJ2-5, with TRBD1 identical over 7 bases. The trim removed 5 bases at V and 2 bases at J, leaving 14 bases unmatched. The CDR3 spans 16 residues. Germline loops: CDR1 SQVTM, CDR2 ANQGSEA. The CDR3 nucleotides are TGCAGCGTTCTGGACAGGATAGGGGTAGGACAAGAGACCCAGTACTTC. Protein: CSVLDRIGVGQETQYF.

The CDR3 DNA is TGTGCCAGTAAGGGTGGCGGGGGGGCCCCGGATACGCAGTATTTT. This encodes CASKGGGGAPDTQYF. The chain recombines TRBV6-6 with TRBJ2-3, with 9 bases fitting TRBD2. The CDR3 has 15 residues. From germline, CDR1 is MNHNY and CDR2 SVGAGI (reference sequence). The J segment lost 6 bases and the V segment lost 9 bases, leaving 13 bases of the junction unmatched.

The table lists this clonotype with a few counts. This rearrangement joins TRBV6-5 to TRBJ1-6, with TRBD1 matching over 10 bases. Trimming removed 6 bases from V and 9 bases from J; junction bases left unmatched: 11. The CDR3 runs 16 residues. In germline, CDR1 is MNHEY, CDR2 SVGAGI. CDR3 sequence (DNA): TGTGCCAGCAGGGCCTGGACAGGGGGAAAGGGTTCACCCCTCCACTTT. Amino acids: CASRAWTGGKGSPLHF.

In this sample, this clonotype turned up a few times. This chain links TRBV20-1 with TRBJ1-6; no definite D call. CDR1 and CDR2 (germline): DFQATT, SNEGSKA (reference sequence). The germline V and J ends were trimmed by 3 bases and 6 bases, with 9 bases remaining between them. The CDR3 has 13 amino acids. CDR3 DNA sequence: TGCAGTGCTAGGAGACTAACTAATTCACCCCTCCACTTT. Protein: CSARRLTNSPLHF.

This sequence joins TRBV10-3 and TRBJ2-7; possible D gene TRBD2, 5 bases. Looked up from germline, CDR1 is ENHRY and CDR2 is SYGVKD. The length of the CDR3 is 15 residues. V lost 0 bases to trimming and J lost 3 bases, with 12 bases between them. The CDR3 sequence is CAISESVARVYEQYF. CDR3 DNA sequence: TGTGCCATCAGTGAGTCAGTAGCGCGTGTCTACGAGCAGTACTTC.

The J gene is TRBJ2-1, the V gene TRBV6-6; TRBD1 might be the D (6 bases). The ends were cut back, 1 base at V and 12 bases at J, with 10 bases in the middle. CDR3 length equals 12 residues. CDR1 is MNHNY, CDR2 SVGAGI, per germline (reference sequence). CDR3 sequence: CASSYLQGRQFF. The CDR3 DNA follows: TGTGCCAGCAGTTACTTACAGGGTCGGCAGTTCTTC.